A single sample is the source of the 21 T cell receptor beta chains below, sequenced in a study of breast tumors, draining lymph nodes, adjacent tissues. TCRdb recomputed calls from the multiplex PCR reads with MiXCR, one row per CDR3 protein. Among under 80,000 distinct CDR3 sequences listed, roughly 44% were seen once. The sample consisted of breast tumor tissue. The receptors originated from a female donor with breast cancer. Some clones in this sample may be carry-over from other donors' samples.

This clonotype appeared many times. The rearrangement uses TRBV28 and TRBJ2-1; 9 nucleotides line up with TRBD2. The junction had 10 bases not matched to a gene; V was cut back by 9 bases and J by 4 bases. The CDR3 is made up of 15 amino acids. CDR1 and CDR2 from the germline V gene are MDHEN and SYDVKM. The CDR3 nucleotides read TGTGCCAGTCTATGGGCGGGAGGGGAGTACAATGAGCAGTTCTTC. It yields the protein CASLWAGGEYNEQFF.

This clonotype was seen repeatedly, ten times or more. The rearrangement uses TRBV12-3 or TRBV12-4 and TRBJ2-1; TRBD2 matches at 9 bases. The CDR3 is made up of 15 amino acids. V gave up 6 bases and J gave up 4 bases; unmatched junction bases: 7. The CDR3 DNA is TGTGCCAGCAGCTTTAGCGGGAGCGATTACAATGAGCAGTTCTTC. Translating gives CASSFSGSDYNEQFF.

This clonotype was detected ten times or more. The V gene is TRBV9, the J gene TRBJ2-1; possible D gene TRBD2, 6 bases. Between the trimmed V and J ends, which lost 4 bases and 3 bases, there was a span of 17 bases. The CDR3 consists of 16 residues. The germline gives CDR1 SGDLS, CDR2 YYNGEE. In DNA, the CDR3 is TGTGCCAGCAGCTTGCGGGGCGGGGAAAACTACAATGAGCAGTTCTTC. Encoded protein: CASSLRGGENYNEQFF. The full variable domain, in which reference TRBV9 and TRBJ2-1 provide the parts outside the CDR3, is DSGVTQTPKHLITATGQRVTLRCSPRSGDLSVYWYQQSLDQGLQFLIQYYNGEERAKGNILERFSAQQFPDLHSELNLSSLELGDSALYFCASSLRGGENYNEQFFGPGTRLTVL.

This clonotype showed up just a few times. Possible read error: a much larger clone is one base away. The chain carries TRBV9 and TRBJ2-1; 9 bases line up with TRBD2. The CDR3 is 15 amino acids. Germline CDR1 SGDLS, CDR2 YYNGEE. The CDR3 reads CASSGQPGLANEPFF. The CDR3 nucleotides read TGTGCCAGCAGCGGACAACCGGGACTAGCTAATGAGCCGTTCTTC.

This clonotype was seen ten or more times. The rearrangement joins TRBV7-9 to TRBJ2-3, with TRBD2 matching over 7 bases. V trimming: 5 bases; J trimming: 4 bases; junction bases outside the gene matches: 9. In germline, CDR1 is SEHNR, CDR2 FQNEAQ (reference sequence). The CDR3 is 15 amino acids. CDR3 amino acids: CASSTTSAVSDTQYF. DNA for the CDR3: TGTGCCAGCAGCACCACTAGCGCGGTGTCAGATACGCAGTATTTT. Based on the CDR3 plus reference TRBV7-9 and TRBJ2-3, the full variable domain is DTGVSQNPRHKITKRGQNVTFRCDPISEHNRLYWYRQTLGQGPEFLTYFQNEAQLEKSRLLSDRFSAERPKGSFSTLEIQRTEQGDSAMYLCASSTTSAVSDTQYFGPGTRLTVL.

This clonotype was detected ten times or more. This chain joins TRBV13 and TRBJ2-5; TRBD2 is a possible D gene (6 bases). The CDR3 loop spans 13 amino acids. V lost 6 bases and J 3 bases, leaving 11 bases between the germline ends. CDR1 and CDR2 from the germline V gene are PRHDT and FYEKMQ (reference sequence). The CDR3 sequence: CASRRTGEETQYF. The CDR3 coding sequence is TGTGCCAGCAGAAGAACGGGGGAAGAGACCCAGTACTTC. Complete variable domain (other parts from reference TRBV13 and TRBJ2-5): AAGVIQSPRHLIKEKRETATLKCYPIPRHDTVYWYQQGPGQDPQFLISFYEKMQSDKGSIPDRFSAQQFSDYHSELNMSSLELGDSALYFCASRRTGEETQYFGPGTRLLVL.

This clonotype occurred once. No conserved phenylalanine or tryptophan ends this CDR3, so it is likely a read error. CDR3 DNA: TGTGCCAGCAGCTTTAGACCGTTAACTAATGAAAAACTGTTTTTG. Residues: CASSFRPLTNEKLFL. This chain joins TRBV11-2 and TRBJ1-4, with D hard to call. Germline V gene data show CDR1 as SGHAT and CDR2 as FQNNGV. The V end lost 3 bases, the J end lost 1 base, and 9 bases lay between the germline ends. CDR3 size: 15 residues.

There are many counts of this clonotype. CDR3 amino acids: CASRERGGLNTEAFF. CDR3 nucleotide sequence: TGTGCCAGCAGAGAGAGGGGTGGTTTGAACACTGAAGCTTTCTTT. The rearrangement links TRBV13 to TRBJ1-1; D perhaps matches TRBD1 (5 bases). This CDR3 is built from 15 residues. CDR1 is PRHDT and CDR2 is FYEKMQ in the germline V gene (reference sequence). The germline V and J ends were trimmed by 6 bases and 0 bases, with 14 bases remaining between them.

There are many counts of this clonotype. The rearrangement links TRBV7-2 to TRBJ1-4; a weak D match, TRBD1 (5 bases). The CDR3 is 14 residues long. Germline lookup yields CDR1 SGHTA and CDR2 FQGNSA. V was trimmed by 1 base and J by 8 bases, leaving 11 bases between them. CDR3 in DNA: TGTGCCAGCAGCTTAGGGGGACGGGCGGAAAAACTGTTTTTT. This gives the protein CASSLGGRAEKLFF.

This clonotype has at least ten counts. This CDR3 is CSARVAGVNEQFF. As DNA, the CDR3 is TGCAGTGCTAGAGTAGCGGGGGTGAATGAGCAGTTCTTC. This chain links TRBV20-1 with TRBJ2-1, with 9 bases lining up with TRBD2. Trimming took 1 base from V and 7 from J; bases not matched to a gene: 2. The CDR3 length is 13 residues. Looked up from germline, CDR1 is DFQATT and CDR2 is SNEGSKA (reference sequence).

Many counts were recorded for this clonotype. V and J are TRBV27 and TRBJ2-1, with D possibly being TRBD2 (5 bases). Germline CDR1 and CDR2: MNHEY and SMNVEV (reference sequence). Trimming left V 6 bases short and J 9 bases short, with 24 bases between. This CDR3 spans 16 amino acids. The CDR3 here is CASSLYVSFNGGEQFF. The CDR3 bases are TGTGCCAGCAGCCTTTACGTGTCTTTCAACGGAGGTGAGCAGTTCTTC.

The table lists this clonotype with many counts. This sequence joins TRBV29-1 and TRBJ1-5; TRBD1 is a possible D gene (5 bases). V dropped 6 bases and J dropped 7 bases, with 13 bases sitting between them. CDR1 is SQVTM and CDR2 is ANQGSEA in the germline V gene. The CDR3 loop spans 12 amino acids. The chain's CDR3 is CSVGGGGQPQHF. For the CDR3, the DNA is TGCAGCGTGGGGGGGGGAGGGCAGCCCCAGCATTTT.

Comments on this clonotype: Since a much larger clone is just one base distant, this may be a read error. The V and J genes are TRBV6-1 and TRBJ1-2; possible D gene TRBD1, 6 bases. The CDR3 has 15 residues. CDR1 is MNHNS and CDR2 is SASEGT in the germline V gene. In DNA form, the CDR3 reads TGTGCCAGCGGTGAAGGCGGACAGTTTTACTATGGCTACACCTTC. It yields the protein CASGEGGQFYYGYTF.

This clonotype appeared many times. V usage is TRBV28 and J usage is TRBJ1-2; D possibly corresponds to TRBD1 (5 bases). This CDR3 has 13 amino acids. V lost 4 bases to trimming and J lost 5 bases, with 11 bases between them. Germline V gene lookup returns CDR1 MDHEN and CDR2 SYDVKM. The CDR3, as DNA: TGTGCCAGCAGTTCGCTGGAGGGGTATGGCTACACCTTC. Residues: CASSSLEGYGYTF.

This clonotype has ten or more counts. The chain uses TRBV10-3 and TRBJ2-7; D may be TRBD1 or TRBD2 (5 bases each). The germline V and J ends were trimmed by 3 bases and 7 bases, with 13 bases remaining between them. CDR3 length: 13 residues. The germline CDR1 and CDR2 sequences are ENHRY and SYGVKD. The CDR3 region is CAISDPGSLEQYF. The CDR3 DNA follows: TGTGCCATCAGTGACCCAGGGAGCCTGGAGCAGTACTTC.

V gene TRBV9 combines with J gene TRBJ1-6; TRBD1 matches 8 bases. This CDR3 region has 15 residues. Germline values: CDR1 SGDLS, CDR2 YYNGEE. The trim removed 0 bases at V and 9 bases at J, leaving 5 bases unmatched. CDR3 region: CASSVGTGLVSPLHF. Written as DNA, the CDR3 is TGTGCCAGCAGCGTAGGGACAGGGTTGGTTTCACCCCTCCACTTT.

Concerning this clonotype: The conserved phenylalanine or tryptophan normally closing the CDR3 is absent here, so this likely arose from a read error. It is unclear where the CDR3 begins or ends on the DNA, so no DNA is shown, and the CDR3 is as TCRdb lists it. The chain combines TRBV2 with TRBJ1-6. CDR1 and CDR2 from the germline V gene are SNHLY and FYNNEI. The CDR3 spans 11 amino acids, including both terminal residues. The CDR3 reads CAGSEHRSLYS.

This chain uses TRBV7-9 with TRBJ2-5, with 9 bases aligning to TRBD1. This CDR3 contains 13 residues. Germline CDR1 is SEHNR and CDR2 is FQNEAQ (reference sequence). The V segment lost 4 bases and the J segment 7 bases; nucleotides outside the gene matches: 4. CDR3 bases: TGTGCCAGCAGCTCCCTGGACAGGGGGACCCAGTACTTC. It translates to CASSSLDRGTQYF.

As for this clonotype: A much bigger clone sits one base away, suggesting this may be a read error. The chain combines TRBV5-6 with TRBJ2-4; possible D gene TRBD2, 6 bases. The V gene's germline CDR1 is SGHDT and CDR2 YYEEEE. CDR3 length: 15 amino acids. The CDR3 DNA sequence: TGTGTCAGCAGCCGAGGGAGGTTAGCCAAAAACATTCAGTACTTC. It encodes CVSSRGRLAKNIQYF.

This clonotype was detected only a few times. A read error is possible here, since a much larger clone lies one base away. The V and J genes are TRBV20-1 and TRBJ1-5, with a weak D call TRBD1 (5 bases). Germline V gene sequence: CDR1 DFQATT, CDR2 SNEGSKA (reference sequence). The CDR3 covers 14 residues. In nucleotides, the CDR3 is TGCAGTGCTCCGGAGGGGAACCCCAATCCGCCCCAGCATTTT. This translates into CSAPEGNPNPPQHF.

This clonotype has just a few counts. This chain connects TRBV27 to TRBJ1-5; the D gene is possibly TRBD1 (6 bases). Germline V gene lookup returns CDR1 MNHEY and CDR2 SMNVEV (reference sequence). V was pared by 3 bases and J by 4 bases, with 13 bases between. The CDR3 is 15 residues long. The CDR3 is CASSFGQGHNQPQHF. CDR3 in DNA: TGTGCCAGCAGTTTCGGTCAGGGACATAATCAGCCCCAGCATTTT.